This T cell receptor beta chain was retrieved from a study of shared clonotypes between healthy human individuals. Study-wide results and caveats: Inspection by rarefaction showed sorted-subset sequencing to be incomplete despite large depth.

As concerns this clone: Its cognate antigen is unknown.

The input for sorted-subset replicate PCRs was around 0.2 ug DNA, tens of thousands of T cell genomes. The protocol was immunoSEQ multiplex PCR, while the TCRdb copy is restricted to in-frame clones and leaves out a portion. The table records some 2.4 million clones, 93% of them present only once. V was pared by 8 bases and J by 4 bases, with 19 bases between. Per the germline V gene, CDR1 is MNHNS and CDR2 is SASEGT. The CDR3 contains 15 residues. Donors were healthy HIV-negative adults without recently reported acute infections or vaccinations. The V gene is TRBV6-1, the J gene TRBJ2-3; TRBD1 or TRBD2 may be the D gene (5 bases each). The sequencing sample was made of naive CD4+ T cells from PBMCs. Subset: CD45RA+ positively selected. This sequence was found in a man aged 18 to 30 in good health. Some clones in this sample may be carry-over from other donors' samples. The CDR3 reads CASGPYGTVADTQYF. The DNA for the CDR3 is TGTGCCAGCGGACCCTACGGGACGGTCGCAGATACGCAGTATTTT.